Following are 13 T cell receptor beta chains from one sample sequenced in a study of beta chain features in type 1 diabetes. Regarding the study as a whole: Within each of all four CD4+ subsets, Type 1 diabetes patients had TCRB CDR3s that were moderately but significantly shorter.

Investigators reverse transcribed all isolated RNA, so they sequenced expressed TCRB transcripts. Profiling relied on immunoSEQ multiplex PCR, and the TCRdb table lists in-frame clones only, not all of them. This table has about 16,000 clones, roughly three quarters appearing once. Their cognate antigens are unknown. The sample was stem cell memory CD4+ T cells from blood. All receptors derive from a man aged 30 to 39 with type 1 diabetes.

The chain is built from TRBV18 and TRBJ2-2; possible D gene TRBD2, 7 bases. The CDR3 length is 16 residues. In germline, CDR1 is KGHSH, CDR2 LQKENI. V shed 2 bases and J shed 5 bases, with 15 bases lying between them. This chain's CDR3 is CASSPVPGGDTGELFF. CDR3 DNA: TGTGCCAGCTCACCAGTCCCGGGGGGCGATACCGGGGAGCTGTTTTTT.

J is TRBJ2-2 and V is TRBV5-4; no definite D call. The V end lost 0 bases, the J end lost 5 bases, and 5 bases lay between the germline ends. From germline, CDR1 is SGHNT and CDR2 YYREEE (reference sequence). CDR3 size: 13 residues. The CDR3 spells CASSLDRTGELFF. In DNA, the CDR3 is TGTGCCAGCAGCTTGGACCGGACCGGGGAGCTGTTTTTT. The whole variable domain, remainder taken from reference TRBV5-4 and TRBJ2-2, is ETGVTQSPTHLIKTRGQQVTLRCSSQSGHNTVSWYQQALGQGPQFIFQYYREEENGRGNFPPRFSGLQFPNYSSELNVNALELDDSALYLCASSLDRTGELFFGEGSRLTVL.

The chain joins TRBV7-9 to TRBJ1-6; perhaps TRBD1 as D (6 bases). The CDR3 is 15 amino acids. Germline lookup yields CDR1 SEHNR and CDR2 FQNEAQ (reference sequence). The V end was cut by 5 bases, the J end by 7 bases, with 15 bases between. In DNA, the CDR3 is TGTGCCAGCAGCCCCTCCACAGGGTGGAATTCACCCCTCCACTTT. Its protein product is CASSPSTGWNSPLHF.

This chain uses TRBV14 with TRBJ1-3, with D maybe TRBD1 (5 bases). V was pared by 5 bases and J by 0 bases, with 11 bases between. This CDR3 spans 15 amino acids. Germline V gene lookup returns CDR1 SGHDN and CDR2 FVKESK. CDR3: CASSTQGFSGNTIYF. The CDR3 DNA is TGTGCCAGCAGCACTCAGGGATTCTCTGGAAACACCATATATTTT.

This sequence joins TRBV7-9 and TRBJ1-2, with D perhaps TRBD1 (5 bases). Germline-derived CDR1 and CDR2 are SEHNR and FQNEAQ (reference sequence). CDR3 length: 14 amino acids. The V end lost 5 bases, the J end lost 2 bases, and 12 bases lay between the germline ends. The DNA for the CDR3 is TGTGCCAGCAGCCCGCCCGGGGGGAACTATGGCTACACCTTC. It is translated as CASSPPGGNYGYTF.

V gene TRBV6-6 combines with J gene TRBJ1-5; TRBD1 matches 7 bases. The trim removed 2 bases at V and 4 bases at J, leaving 5 bases unmatched. This CDR3 has 15 residues. CDR1 is MNHNY and CDR2 is SVGAGI in the germline V gene (reference sequence). The DNA of the CDR3 is TGTGCCAGCAGTTACCGGCAGGGGGGAAATCAGCCCCAGCATTTT. Amino acid sequence: CASSYRQGGNQPQHF.

This clone was observed a handful of times. The chain joins TRBV7-9 to TRBJ2-1, with TRBD2 identical over 8 bases. This CDR3 has 16 amino acids. After removal of 3 bases from V and 4 bases from J, the junction contained 8 bases not matched to a gene. Germline lookup yields CDR1 SEHNR and CDR2 FQNEAQ (reference sequence). CDR3 DNA: TGTGCCAGCAGCTTCGGAGCGGGGGCCTTATACAATGAGCAGTTCTTC. Translating it yields CASSFGAGALYNEQFF.

The rearrangement links TRBV2 to TRBJ2-7, with 8 nucleotides matching TRBD2. V was clipped by 0 bases and J by 6 bases; unmatched bases: 10. CDR3 size: 16 residues. Germline V gives CDR1 SNHLY, CDR2 FYNNEI. As DNA, the CDR3 is TGTGCCAGCAGTGAAGCGCTGGGACTAGTCCCTCGCGAGCAGTACTTC. This encodes CASSEALGLVPREQYF.

The gene calls are TRBV5-1 and TRBJ2-3, with TRBD2 matching over 8 bases. Losses at the gene ends were 7 bases for V and 3 bases for J; bases not matched to a gene: 4. The CDR3 extends over 13 amino acids. Looked up from germline, CDR1 is SGHRS and CDR2 is YFSETQ. CDR3: CASWQRGTDTQYF. The CDR3 DNA reads as TGCGCCAGCTGGCAGCGGGGGACAGATACGCAGTATTTT.

The chain carries TRBV7-9 and TRBJ2-7, with 8 bases lining up with TRBD2. J lost 5 bases, V lost 5 bases, and 5 bases had no gene match. Germline V CDR1 and CDR2: SEHNR, FQNEAQ (reference sequence). The length of the CDR3 is 13 residues. The CDR3 loop reads CASSLRGGNEQYF. CDR3 bases: TGTGCCAGCAGCCTCCGGGGGGGGAACGAGCAGTACTTC. Drawing the rest from reference TRBV7-9 and TRBJ2-7, the complete variable domain is DTGVSQNPRHKITKRGQNVTFRCDPISEHNRLYWYRQTLGQGPEFLTYFQNEAQLEKSRLLSDRFSAERPKGSFSTLEIQRTEQGDSAMYLCASSLRGGNEQYFGPGTRLTVT.

This chain connects TRBV18 to TRBJ1-2, with a weak D call TRBD1 (6 bases). The CDR3 length is 14 residues. The germline V and J ends were trimmed by 3 bases and 4 bases, with 12 bases remaining between them. Germline V gene sequence: CDR1 KGHSH, CDR2 LQKENI. The CDR3 DNA reads TGTGCCAGCTCACCCATACAGGGAACCTATGGCTACACCTTC. This gives the protein CASSPIQGTYGYTF. The variable domain in full, completed from reference TRBV18 and TRBJ1-2, reads NAGVMQNPRHLVRRRGQEARLRCSPMKGHSHVYWYRQLPEEGLKFMVYLQKENIIDESGMPKERFSAEFPKEGPSILRIQQVVRGDSAAYFCASSPIQGTYGYTFGSGTRLTVV.

The chain joins TRBV30 to TRBJ2-3; D is undetermined. Deletions cut 2 bases from V and 8 bases from J, with 8 bases between. Germline CDR1 is GTSNPN and CDR2 is SVGIG (reference sequence). This CDR3 spans 11 amino acids. This CDR3 reads CAWSPSGTQYF. The CDR3 DNA sequence: TGTGCCTGGAGTCCCAGTGGTACGCAGTATTTT.

This chain joins TRBV2 and TRBJ2-3; D may be TRBD1 (5 bases). The germline V gene encodes CDR1 SNHLY and CDR2 FYNNEI. This CDR3 is 16 amino acids long. Trimming cost V 0 bases and J 3 bases, with 13 bases left between them. For the CDR3, the DNA is TGTGCCAGCAGTGAAGCGGGGCAGGTAGAAACAGATACGCAGTATTTT. Translation: CASSEAGQVETDTQYF.